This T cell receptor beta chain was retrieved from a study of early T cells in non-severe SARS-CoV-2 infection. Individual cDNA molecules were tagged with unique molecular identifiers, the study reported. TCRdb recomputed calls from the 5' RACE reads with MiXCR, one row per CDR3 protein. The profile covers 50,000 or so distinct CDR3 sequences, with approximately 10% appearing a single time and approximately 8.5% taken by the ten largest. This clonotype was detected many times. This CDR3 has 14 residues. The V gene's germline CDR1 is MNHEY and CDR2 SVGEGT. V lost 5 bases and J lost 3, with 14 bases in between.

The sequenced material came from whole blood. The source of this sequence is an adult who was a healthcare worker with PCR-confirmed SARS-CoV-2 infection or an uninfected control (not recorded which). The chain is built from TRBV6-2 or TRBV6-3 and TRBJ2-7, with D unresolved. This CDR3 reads CASSARGPFYEQYF. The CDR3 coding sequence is TGTGCCAGCAGTGCTCGCGGACCCTTCTACGAGCAGTACTTC.